This is a list of T cell receptor beta chains from one sample in a study of blood T cell repertoires in COVID-19. The data were produced by immunoSEQ multiplex PCR, yet TCRdb's version contains in-frame clones alone and is incomplete. The table has about 45,000 clones, roughly nine tenths seen once. Input material: peripheral blood. All receptors come from a man in his fifties or sixties with COVID-19, enrolled during active disease. Both conserved end residues are part of each CDR3. The D gene is left open where the match is weak. The size of a clone is reported for some rows only, either as once, few or many, or as a class for expanded clones.

clone_size: once; v_call: TRBV27; d_call: TRBD1; j_call: TRBJ2-7; cdr3_aa: CASSFVQGRYEQYF
clone_size: -; v_call: TRBV5-3; d_call: -; j_call: TRBJ2-4; cdr3_aa: CARSLDPGRGKNIQYF
clone_size: -; v_call: TRBV5-4; d_call: -; j_call: TRBJ2-7; cdr3_aa: CASSFPEGPAEQYF
clone_size: -; v_call: TRBV4-2; d_call: -; j_call: TRBJ1-6; cdr3_aa: CASSQVRNNNSPLHF
clone_size: -; v_call: TRBV4-2; d_call: -; j_call: TRBJ2-7; cdr3_aa: CASSQQTLSGGFSYEQYF
clone_size: -; v_call: TRBV28; d_call: TRBD1; j_call: TRBJ1-3; cdr3_aa: CASRLGGTGTGNTIYF
clone_size: -; v_call: TRBV29-1; d_call: -; j_call: TRBJ2-3; cdr3_aa: CSVKGDVADTQYF
clone_size: -; v_call: TRBV28; d_call: TRBD1; j_call: TRBJ2-7; cdr3_aa: CASSYTTGRNEQYF
clone_size: -; v_call: TRBV7-2; d_call: TRBD2; j_call: TRBJ2-1; cdr3_aa: CASSLGGYERGSYNEQFF
clone_size: -; v_call: TRBV10-3; d_call: TRBD2; j_call: TRBJ2-1; cdr3_aa: CATRGRPGTSRSSYNEQFF
clone_size: -; v_call: TRBV7-2; d_call: -; j_call: TRBJ1-1; cdr3_aa: CASSSILNTEAFF
clone_size: -; v_call: TRBV6-2/TRBV6-3; d_call: TRBD2; j_call: TRBJ2-5; cdr3_aa: CASSYSLAGDQETQYF